This T cell receptor (beta chain) was sequenced during a study of OX40 agonist ivuxolimab in advanced cancers. The method was immunoSEQ multiplex PCR; TCRdb's version includes in-frame clones alone and lacks a portion of them. The table shows under 85,000 clones, with over 75% occurring only once. General study results and limits: Normalized T-cell clonal expansion was also low in a subset of nonresponders. Expanded clones belonging to CD8+ T cells outnumbered, on average, those of CD4+. The CD4+ and CD8+ T cells in the blood had expanded clonally by week 6 at 0.1 to 3.0 mg/kg.

Sampling of blood occurred at baseline, cycle 4 day 1, and cycle 7 day 1. From germline, CDR1 is MDHEN and CDR2 SYDVKM. Trimming removed 3 bases from V and 6 bases from J; junction bases left unmatched: 10. The CDR3 is 17 residues long. Note on this clone: Antigen specificity is unknown.

The input for sequencing was CD4+ or CD8+ T cells sorted from blood, taken in a trial of the OX40 agonist ivuxolimab. The chain carries TRBV28 and TRBJ1-6; 8 positions match TRBD1. This clonotype was obtained from an adult with an advanced solid tumor such as melanoma, head and neck, liver or kidney cancer. CDR3 residues: CASSFPWDRMGNSPLHF. As DNA, the CDR3 is TGTGCCAGCAGTTTTCCCTGGGACAGGATGGGTAATTCACCCCTCCACTTT. Filled out from reference TRBV28 and TRBJ1-6, the complete variable domain reads DVKVTQSSRYLVKRTGEKVFLECVQDMDHENMFWYRQDPGLGLRLIYFSYDVKMKEKGDIPEGYSVSREKKERFSLILESASTNQTSMYLCASSFPWDRMGNSPLHFGNGTRLTVT.